This T cell receptor beta chain was identified during a study of spatial heterogeneity in lung cancer. In the study overall: The authors sequenced available follow-up PBMC samples, taken a median of roughly 26 months after resection. The average appearance count of each unique TCR and UMI combination in raw reads was more than 8.5. Compared with alpha-chain sequences, beta-chain sequences were consistently detected in greater numbers.

This clonotype was recorded at least ten times. As for time point: blood at routine non-recurrence follow-up after resection. Whole RNA came from tumor, nontumor lung or frozen PBMC and was sequenced without being sorted. Single TCR cDNA molecules each had their own unique molecular identifier. From the 5' RACE reads, TCRdb called clonotypes with MiXCR, one entry per CDR3 protein. Among some 110,000 distinct CDR3 sequences, 9% to 15% were seen once, and the ten largest hold roughly 17%. The sequencing used PBMCs, collected at follow-up. The source of this sequence is a male donor with early-stage non-small cell lung cancer.

The CDR3 reads CSAKGVIGYTF. The CDR3 DNA reads TGCAGTGCTAAAGGGGTGATTGGCTACACCTTC. The genes are TRBV20-1 and TRBJ1-2, with a tentative D call TRBD1 (5 bases). The V end was cut by 4 bases, the J end by 7 bases, with 10 bases between. CDR3 length equals 11 residues. CDR1 and CDR2 from the germline V gene are DFQATT and SNEGSKA (reference sequence).